The 6 T cell receptor beta chains listed next were all sequenced from one sample in a study of response to subunit inactivated influenza vaccine. TCRdb recomputed calls from the RT-PCR reads with MiXCR, one row per CDR3 protein. The table lists 490,000 or so distinct CDR3 sequences, 6.5% to 8% of them singletons. Source: PBMCs from blood, taken less than 30 months after vaccination. All receptors derive from a man between 50 and 75 years old who received an inactivated influenza vaccine.

This clonotype occurred many times. The chain carries TRBV4-3 and TRBJ2-7, with 9 positions matching TRBD1. The CDR3 spans 15 residues. Per the germline V gene, CDR1 is LGHNA and CDR2 is YSLEER. J was trimmed by 2 bases and V by 6 bases; bases with no gene match: 8. The CDR3, as DNA: TGCGCCAGCAGGACCGGGACAGGGTTAACCTACGAGCAGTACTTC. It is translated as CASRTGTGLTYEQYF.

The J gene is TRBJ1-4, the V gene TRBV20-1, with 7 bases matching TRBD1. The CDR3 is made up of 16 amino acids. J lost 0 bases, V lost 1 base, and 5 bases had no gene match. Germline V gene lookup returns CDR1 DFQATT and CDR2 SNEGSKA (reference sequence). CDR3 residues: CSARVRGTATNEKLFF. The CDR3 DNA sequence: TGCAGTGCTAGAGTCAGGGGGACAGCAACTAATGAAAAACTGTTTTTT.

This clonotype was seen ten or more times. V and J are TRBV7-2 and TRBJ1-4, with unresolved D. CDR3 length equals 13 residues. Germline V gene sequence: CDR1 SGHTA, CDR2 FQGNSA. Trimming stripped 2 bases from V and 4 bases from J, with 5 bases between. CDR3 region: CASSLWGNEKLFF. CDR3 coding DNA: TGTGCCAGCAGCTTATGGGGTAATGAAAAACTGTTTTTT.

There are many counts of this clonotype. The J gene is TRBJ1-1, the V gene TRBV4-3, with TRBD1 matching 7 bases. Germline values: CDR1 LGHNA, CDR2 YSLEER. This CDR3 region has 14 residues. After removal of 3 bases from V and 5 bases from J, the junction contained 6 bases not matched to a gene. The CDR3 DNA reads TGCGCCAGCAGCCAGGAAAACAGGGGTACTGAAGCTTTCTTT. Amino acids: CASSQENRGTEAFF.

This chain joins TRBV30 and TRBJ2-1, with D possibly TRBD2 on 6 matching bases. The germline CDR1 and CDR2 sequences are GTSNPN and SVGIG (reference sequence). The CDR3 covers 15 residues. V was cut by 2 bases and J by 7 bases, with 18 bases left in between. The chain's CDR3 is CAWSPGLPGENEQFF. For the CDR3, the DNA is TGTGCCTGGAGTCCCGGGCTACCGGGGGAAAATGAGCAGTTCTTC.

The V call is TRBV2, the J call TRBJ2-2; the match to TRBD2 covers 12 bases. The V gene end was trimmed by 9 bases and the J gene end by 3 bases; junction bases not matched to a gene: 2. CDR3 length equals 14 residues. Germline loops: CDR1 SNHLY, CDR2 FYNNEI. Here the CDR3 reads CARRLAGDTGELFF. The CDR3 nucleotides read TGTGCCAGAAGACTAGCGGGAGACACCGGGGAGCTGTTTTTT.